This TCR beta chain stems from a study of blood T cell repertoires in COVID-19. The V gene end was trimmed by 5 bases and the J gene end by 0 bases; junction bases not matched to a gene: 11. The CDR3 consists of 18 residues. Germline V gene sequence: CDR1 MDHEN, CDR2 SYDVKM. Authors' processing steps: Estimation of nucleated cell counts relied on the amplification of reference gene primers. Libraries were prepared by immunoSEQ multiplex PCR; TCRdb keeps only in-frame clonotypes and omits some of them. V, J and clone size are taken as reported in that table, and D and trimming were inferred from the DNA itself. Of about 330,000 clones in the sample, more than 85% were seen once.

Sequenced material: PBMCs or T cells enriched from blood (not recorded which). The TCR was taken from a woman aged 25 to 39 who had recovered from COVID-19. The chain is built from TRBV28 and TRBJ1-3; 9 bases map to TRBD1. The CDR3 spells CASSPWTGAKISGNTIYF. CDR3 in DNA: TGTGCCAGCAGTCCCTGGACAGGGGCCAAGATCTCTGGAAACACCATATATTTT.